These 26 T cell receptor beta chains originate from one sample sequenced in a study of regulatory T cells in long-lasting Graves disease. The authors built TCR beta libraries using iRepertoire HTBI primers and Arm-PCR of CDR3 regions. TCRdb re-called the multiplex PCR reads with MiXCR, one entry per CDR3 protein. The table has fewer than 400,000 distinct CDR3 sequences, less than 25% seen once. Indicated time point: persistent/refractory GD, antithyroid drugs over 5 years with positive TRAb. The TCR library was made from RNA that had been extracted from PBMCs in TRIzol. Source: peripheral blood mononuclear cells (PBMCs), taken when the disease was refractory, from a patient treated with antithyroid drugs. The receptors were sampled from a female donor with Graves disease.

This clonotype has a count of ten or more. The chain recombines TRBV11-2 with TRBJ2-1; maybe TRBD1 (5 bases). The CDR3 has 15 residues. The germline gives CDR1 SGHAT, CDR2 FQNNGV. The germline V and J ends were trimmed by 2 bases and 7 bases, with 15 bases remaining between them. CDR3: CASSLMTDYGNEQFF. As DNA, the CDR3 is TGTGCCAGCAGCTTAATGACAGATTATGGGAATGAGCAGTTCTTC. Supplemented by reference TRBV11-2 and TRBJ2-1, the full variable domain reads EAGVAQSPRYKIIEKRQSVAFWCNPISGHATLYWYQQILGQGPKLLIQFQNNGVVDDSQLPKDRFSAERLKGVDSTLKIQPAKLEDSAVYLCASSLMTDYGNEQFFGPGTRLTVL.

The chain recombines TRBV11-2 with TRBJ2-1; a possible D gene is TRBD2 (6 bases). Germline assignment: CDR1 SGHAT and CDR2 FQNNGV. V lost 0 bases and J lost 7, with 10 bases in between. This CDR3 has 14 amino acids. The CDR3 sequence is CASSLDLASNEQFF. CDR3 DNA sequence: TGTGCCAGCAGCTTAGATCTAGCGAGTAATGAGCAGTTCTTC.

This clonotype was recorded many times. V gene TRBV28 combines with J gene TRBJ2-5; possible D gene TRBD1, 5 bases. Between the trimmed V and J ends, which lost 3 bases and 2 bases, there was a span of 13 bases. The germline gives CDR1 MDHEN, CDR2 SYDVKM. The CDR3 covers 15 residues. The CDR3 here is CASSFERQHQETQYF. The CDR3 DNA reads as TGTGCCAGCAGTTTTGAGAGACAGCATCAAGAGACCCAGTACTTC. Together with reference TRBV28 and TRBJ2-5, the CDR3 gives the full variable domain: DVKVTQSSRYLVKRTGEKVFLECVQDMDHENMFWYRQDPGLGLRLIYFSYDVKMKEKGDIPEGYSVSREKKERFSLILESASTNQTSMYLCASSFERQHQETQYFGPGTRLLVL.

V and J are TRBV7-2 and TRBJ2-3; 8 bases match TRBD1. CDR1 is SGHTA, CDR2 FQGNSA, per germline. This CDR3 has 15 amino acids. V lost 4 bases and J lost 0; bases outside the gene matches: 3. The DNA of the CDR3 is TGTGCCAGCAGCTCCGACAGGGGAAGCACAGATACGCAGTATTTT. Translating gives CASSSDRGSTDTQYF.

The table lists this clonotype with many counts. The genes are TRBV28 and TRBJ1-6; no clear D gene. The germline V gene has CDR1 MDHEN and CDR2 SYDVKM. This CDR3 has 12 residues. The ends were cut back, 6 bases at V and 7 bases at J, with 7 bases in the middle. CDR3: CASRFRNSPLHF. CDR3 in DNA: TGTGCCAGCAGATTTAGGAATTCACCCCTCCACTTT.

This clonotype was detected only a few times. The chain couples TRBV29-1 to TRBJ1-5; no clear D. CDR1 and CDR2 (germline): SQVTM, ANQGSEA. CDR3 length: 12 residues. Trimming stripped 4 bases from V and 1 base from J, with 5 bases between. The CDR3 sequence is CSVGTSNQPQHF. The CDR3 DNA is TGCAGCGTTGGGACCAGCAATCAGCCCCAGCATTTT. Variable domain in full (rest from reference TRBV29-1 and TRBJ1-5): SAVISQKPSRDICQRGTSLTIQCQVDSQVTMMFWYRQQPGQSLTLIATANQGSEATYESGFVIDKFPISRPNLTFSTLTVSNMSPEDSSIYLCSVGTSNQPQHFGDGTRLSIL.

This clonotype was observed many times. This chain links TRBV20-1 with TRBJ2-2, with D unclear. Per germline, CDR1 DFQATT and CDR2 SNEGSKA (reference sequence). The V end lost 1 base, the J end lost 2 bases, and 8 bases lay between the germline ends. The CDR3 sequence is 14 residues long. This CDR3 is CSARGLTNTGELFF. CDR3 in DNA: TGCAGTGCTAGAGGGCTTACCAACACCGGGGAGCTGTTTTTT.

This clonotype was counted only a few times. The rearrangement uses TRBV7-9 and TRBJ2-4, with TRBD1 identical over 8 bases. CDR3 length: 16 residues. The V gene's germline CDR1 is SEHNR and CDR2 FQNEAQ (reference sequence). With 1 base clipped from V and 8 bases from J, the junction kept 10 bases outside the gene matches. CDR3 residues: CASSLVDRTGRDIQYF. The CDR3 DNA reads as TGTGCCAGCAGCTTAGTGGACCGGACAGGGCGGGACATTCAGTACTTC.

This clonotype was recorded many times. The chain has TRBV12-3 or TRBV12-4 and TRBJ1-1, with D possibly TRBD1 on 6 matching bases. V dropped 5 bases and J dropped 4 bases, with 14 bases sitting between them. The CDR3 runs 14 residues. The chain's CDR3 is CASSPLRGGTEAFF. In nucleotides, the CDR3 is TGTGCCAGCAGTCCCCTGAGAGGGGGCACTGAAGCTTTCTTT.

At least ten counts were recorded for this clonotype. The rearrangement joins TRBV20-1 to TRBJ2-5; 9 bases map to TRBD1. The CDR3 totals 14 residues. V was clipped by 1 base and J by 5 bases; unmatched bases: 5. Germline V lookup: CDR1 DFQATT, CDR2 SNEGSKA (reference sequence). This CDR3 reads CSARGGQGRETQYF. The CDR3 region has the DNA TGCAGTGCTAGAGGGGGACAGGGTCGGGAGACCCAGTACTTC.

V is TRBV11-2 and J is TRBJ2-2; 14 nucleotides match TRBD2. V lost 5 bases to trimming and J lost 7 bases; unmatched junction nucleotides: 12. From germline, CDR1 is SGHAT and CDR2 FQNNGV. This CDR3 contains 18 residues. CDR3 sequence (DNA): TGTGCCAGCAGCCCCCTCATGGGACTAGCGGGAGTTGTCGGGGAGCTGTTTTTT. Translating gives CASSPLMGLAGVVGELFF.

This clonotype appeared a few times. The rearrangement joins TRBV11-1 to TRBJ2-5, with a weak D call TRBD1 (6 bases). This CDR3 comprises 16 residues. V lost 1 base and J lost 1, with 13 bases in between. The germline CDR1 and CDR2 sequences are SGHAT and FQDESV (reference sequence). CDR3 residues: CASSLVGRGLQETQYF. The CDR3 DNA follows: TGTGCCAGCAGCTTAGTGGGCAGGGGTCTCCAAGAGACCCAGTACTTC.

V and J are TRBV2 and TRBJ2-5, with TRBD2 identical over 11 bases. This CDR3 region has 16 residues. CDR1 is SNHLY and CDR2 is FYNNEI in the germline V gene. V was pared by 3 bases and J by 1 base, with 4 bases of the junction left unmatched. CDR3 DNA sequence: TGTGCCAGCAGTGAGCTAGCGGGAGGCCTCCAAGAGACCCAGTACTTC. Amino acid sequence: CASSELAGGLQETQYF.

This clonotype was observed many times. The chain couples TRBV29-1 to TRBJ1-2, with 11 bases matching TRBD1. CDR1 and CDR2 from the germline V gene are SQVTM and ANQGSEA. The V and J ends lost 6 bases and 8 bases, in that order; junction bases with no gene match: 8. The CDR3 loop spans 13 amino acids. The CDR3 protein is CSVVGQGAGGYTF. CDR3 bases: TGCAGCGTCGTCGGACAGGGGGCCGGAGGCTACACCTTC.

This clonotype was found a few times. Given a much more abundant clone one base away, this may be a read error. This chain uses TRBV20-1 with TRBJ2-7; the match to TRBD2 covers 7 bases. Germline loops: CDR1 DFQATT, CDR2 SNEGSKA (reference sequence). V lost 2 bases, J lost 3 bases, and 4 bases stayed unmatched. The CDR3 covers 13 residues. CDR3 DNA: TGCAGTGCTAGAAATGGACTAGTCTACGAGCAGTACTTC. It yields the protein CSARNGLVYEQYF.

V gene TRBV5-1 combines with J gene TRBJ1-4; TRBD1 matches 12 bases. In germline, CDR1 is SGHRS, CDR2 YFSETQ. Trimming at V came to 3 bases and at J to 8 bases, leaving 5 bases not matched to a gene. This CDR3 comprises 15 residues. This CDR3 reads CASSWGQGAKEKLFF. The DNA of the CDR3 is TGCGCCAGCAGCTGGGGACAGGGGGCGAAGGAAAAACTGTTTTTT.

J is TRBJ1-5 and V is TRBV5-1; 7 nucleotides match TRBD1. This CDR3 has 13 residues. Germline V CDR1 and CDR2: SGHRS, YFSETQ. V lost 3 bases, J lost 5 bases, and 2 bases stayed unmatched. The CDR3: CASSWDSYQPQHF. The CDR3 DNA follows: TGCGCCAGCAGCTGGGACAGCTATCAGCCCCAGCATTTT.

This clonotype has ten or more counts. The V gene is TRBV28, the J gene TRBJ2-7, with TRBD2 identical over 9 bases. The CDR3 sequence is 13 residues long. Germline V gives CDR1 MDHEN, CDR2 SYDVKM. Trimming at V came to 5 bases and at J to 5 bases, leaving 4 bases not matched to a gene. The CDR3 DNA reads as TGTGCCAGCAGTGGGACTAGCACCGACGAGCAGTACTTC. It is translated as CASSGTSTDEQYF.

This clonotype was found many times. The chain combines TRBV6-2 or TRBV6-3 with TRBJ1-5; D perhaps matches TRBD1 (6 bases). The germline V gene has CDR1 MNHEY and CDR2 SVGEGT. The CDR3 runs to 15 residues. Trimming took off 6 bases at V and 12 bases at J, with 24 bases between the two ends. CDR3 residues: CASSPRGQGTVRQHF. The CDR3 nucleotides read TGTGCCAGCAGCCCCCGTGGGCAGGGGACCGTACGCCAGCATTTT.

At least ten counts were recorded for this clonotype. The chain couples TRBV2 to TRBJ2-2, with 7 bases aligning to TRBD1. V lost 2 bases, J lost 4 bases, and 4 bases stayed unmatched. Germline assignment: CDR1 SNHLY and CDR2 FYNNEI. The CDR3 contains 15 residues. CDR3 protein: CASSELWTGTGELFF. CDR3 coding DNA: TGTGCCAGCAGTGAACTTTGGACAGGCACCGGGGAGCTGTTTTTT.

The chain carries TRBV4-3 and TRBJ2-1, with 8 positions matching TRBD1. Germline V gives CDR1 LGHNA, CDR2 YSLEER. The junction had 9 bases not matched to a gene; V was cut back by 0 bases and J by 5 bases. This CDR3 contains 17 residues. In DNA form, the CDR3 reads TGCGCCAGCAGCCAAGAAGCAGGGGGCACGATTAACAATGAGCAGTTCTTC. This translates into CASSQEAGGTINNEQFF.

This chain links TRBV7-2 with TRBJ2-2, with 12 bases identical to TRBD1. Trimming at V came to 3 bases and at J to 5 bases, leaving 7 bases not matched to a gene. This CDR3 has 17 residues. Germline lookup yields CDR1 SGHTA and CDR2 FQGNSA. CDR3 DNA sequence: TGTGCCAGCAGCTTGGACCGGGACAGGGGGCTAACCGGGGAGCTGTTTTTT. It codes for CASSLDRDRGLTGELFF.

The table lists this clonotype with many counts. The gene calls are TRBV10-2 and TRBJ1-1, with a weak D call TRBD1 (5 bases). Deletions cut 2 bases from V and 8 bases from J, with 15 bases between. Germline CDR1 and CDR2: WSHSY and SAAADI. CDR3 size: 14 residues. Here the CDR3 reads CASSETRGLFEAFF. The CDR3 DNA sequence: TGCGCCAGCAGTGAGACTCGGGGCTTGTTCGAAGCTTTCTTT.

This clonotype occurred many times. J is TRBJ2-7 and V is TRBV12-3 or TRBV12-4, with TRBD1 identical over 8 bases. Trimming at V came to 3 bases and at J to 3 bases, leaving 7 bases not matched to a gene. The CDR3 runs to 15 residues. This CDR3 reads CASSFVQGVVYEQYF. In DNA form, the CDR3 reads TGTGCCAGCAGTTTCGTACAGGGGGTCGTCTACGAGCAGTACTTC.

This clonotype was seen only a few times. The V gene is TRBV6-2 or TRBV6-3, the J gene TRBJ2-2; no reliable D call. The germline V gene encodes CDR1 MNHEY and CDR2 SVGEGT. This CDR3 has 16 residues. With 0 bases removed from V and 6 bases from J, the gap between germline ends came to 14 bases. The CDR3 region is CASSYSSGLLSGELFF. CDR3 sequence (DNA): TGTGCCAGCAGTTACTCGTCCGGGTTACTGTCCGGGGAGCTGTTTTTT.

The chain joins TRBV4-1 to TRBJ1-5; TRBD1 is a possible D gene (5 bases). This CDR3 is built from 17 residues. From germline, CDR1 is MGHRA and CDR2 YSYEKL. The V gene lost 2 bases and the J gene lost 1 base, with 15 bases spanning the gap. The CDR3 reads CASSQPERGTSNQPQHF. In DNA form, the CDR3 reads TGCGCCAGCAGCCAACCTGAGAGGGGAACGAGCAATCAGCCCCAGCATTTT.